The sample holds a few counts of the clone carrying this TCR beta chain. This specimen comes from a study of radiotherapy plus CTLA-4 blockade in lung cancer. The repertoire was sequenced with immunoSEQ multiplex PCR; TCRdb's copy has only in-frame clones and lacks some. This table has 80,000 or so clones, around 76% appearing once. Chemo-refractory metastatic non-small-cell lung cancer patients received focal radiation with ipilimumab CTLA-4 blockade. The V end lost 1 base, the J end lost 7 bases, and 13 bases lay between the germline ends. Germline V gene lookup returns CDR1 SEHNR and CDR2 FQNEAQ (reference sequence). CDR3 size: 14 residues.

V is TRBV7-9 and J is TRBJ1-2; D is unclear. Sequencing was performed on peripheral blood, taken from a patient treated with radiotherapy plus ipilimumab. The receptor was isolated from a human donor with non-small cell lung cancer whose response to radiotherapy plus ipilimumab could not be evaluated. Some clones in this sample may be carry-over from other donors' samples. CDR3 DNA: TGTGCCAGCAGCTTAGAGAGCTACCCTGGTGGCTACACCTTC. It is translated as CASSLESYPGGYTF.